This passage covers 12 T cell receptor beta chains from one sample sequenced in a study of blood T cell repertoires in COVID-19. The data were produced by immunoSEQ multiplex PCR, yet TCRdb's version contains in-frame clones alone and is incomplete. The table lists around 160,000 clones, roughly four fifths of them singletons. The source material was peripheral blood. Source of these receptors: a human donor in a cohort sampled during active COVID-19.

The rearrangement uses TRBV28 and TRBJ1-4; D ambiguous. Germline V gene lookup returns CDR1 MDHEN and CDR2 SYDVKM. The length of the CDR3 is 14 residues. The V end was cut by 6 bases, the J end by 5 bases, with 13 bases between. The CDR3 is CASRPWAVNEKLFF. The CDR3 nucleotides are TGTGCCAGCAGACCGTGGGCCGTCAATGAAAAACTGTTTTTT.

This sequence joins TRBV28 and TRBJ1-1; no firm D call. V lost 2 bases, J lost 1 base, and 8 bases lay in between. This CDR3 is built from 14 residues. The germline CDR1 and CDR2 sequences are MDHEN and SYDVKM. The CDR3 sequence: CASSLLDRNTEAFF. CDR3 DNA sequence: TGTGCCAGCAGTTTACTCGATAGGAACACTGAAGCTTTCTTT.

This clone was recorded once. This chain joins TRBV7-2 and TRBJ1-5; the D is unclear. CDR1 and CDR2 from the germline V gene are SGHTA and FQGNSA. The CDR3 contains 13 residues. Trimming stripped 2 bases from V and 6 bases from J, with 8 bases between. CDR3 loop: CASSLYGSQPQHF. The DNA for the CDR3 is TGTGCCAGCAGCTTATACGGTAGTCAGCCCCAGCATTTT.

The rearrangement uses TRBV14 and TRBJ2-1; 10 bases match TRBD2. After removal of 4 bases from V and 9 bases from J, the junction contained 6 bases not matched to a gene. The CDR3 consists of 14 residues. Germline loops: CDR1 SGHDN, CDR2 FVKESK. The CDR3 nucleotides read TGTGCCAGCAGCCCCTGGACTAGCGGAGTTGAGCAGTTCTTC. Amino acids: CASSPWTSGVEQFF.

This clone has just one count. The genes are TRBV5-4 and TRBJ2-1; TRBD1 is a possible D gene (6 bases). Per germline, CDR1 SGHNT and CDR2 YYREEE (reference sequence). The length of the CDR3 is 13 residues. Trimming took off 2 bases at V and 6 bases at J, with 9 bases between the two ends. CDR3 in amino acids: CASSFGGGNEQFF. The CDR3 nucleotides are TGTGCCAGCAGCTTTGGGGGCGGCAATGAGCAGTTCTTC.

The chain is built from TRBV19 and TRBJ1-2; no definite D call. This CDR3 is 14 amino acids long. Trimming left V 3 bases short and J 1 base short, with 9 bases between. The germline V gene encodes CDR1 LNHDA and CDR2 SQIVND (reference sequence). The DNA for the CDR3 is TGTGCCAGTAGTATGGAGGGCAATAACTATGGCTACACCTTC. Amino acids: CASSMEGNNYGYTF.

The chain couples TRBV6-6 to TRBJ1-4; 9 bases are a match to TRBD1. This CDR3 has 16 residues. J gave up 1 base and V 6 bases, and 6 bases lay outside the gene matches. The germline V gene has CDR1 MNHNY and CDR2 SVGAGI (reference sequence). The CDR3: CASSTGTGITNEKLFF. In nucleotides, the CDR3 is TGTGCCAGCAGCACCGGGACAGGGATAACTAATGAAAAACTGTTTTTT.

V gene TRBV11-2 combines with J gene TRBJ2-1; 16 nucleotides match TRBD2. CDR1 and CDR2 from the germline V gene are SGHAT and FQNNGV. The CDR3 has 17 residues. Trimming at V came to 2 bases and at J to 8 bases, leaving 6 bases not matched to a gene. Written as DNA, the CDR3 is TGTGCCAGCAGCTTATTTCAGGGACTAGCGGGAGGGGATGAGCAGTTCTTC. Its translation is CASSLFQGLAGGDEQFF. Full variable domain (missing parts from reference TRBV11-2 and TRBJ2-1): EAGVAQSPRYKIIEKRQSVAFWCNPISGHATLYWYQQILGQGPKLLIQFQNNGVVDDSQLPKDRFSAERLKGVDSTLKIQPAKLEDSAVYLCASSLFQGLAGGDEQFFGPGTRLTVL.

In this sample, this clone turned up once. CDR3 coding DNA: TGTGCCAGCAGCGTCGCAGGGATTGGCTACGAGCAGTACTTC. This sequence encodes CASSVAGIGYEQYF. V and J are TRBV9 and TRBJ2-7, with a weak D call TRBD1 (5 bases). V shed 2 bases and J shed 3 bases, with 12 bases lying between them. Germline CDR1 SGDLS, CDR2 YYNGEE. The CDR3 loop spans 14 amino acids.

This clone showed up just once. V is TRBV10-3 and J is TRBJ2-1; 14 nucleotides line up with TRBD2. Trimming at V came to 8 bases and at J to 7 bases, leaving 7 bases not matched to a gene. CDR3 length: 15 residues. Germline V lookup: CDR1 ENHRY, CDR2 SYGVKD. CDR3 protein: CAILPGLAGVNEQFF. The CDR3 DNA is TGTGCCATCCTTCCGGGACTAGCGGGAGTTAATGAGCAGTTCTTC.

The chain couples TRBV7-2 to TRBJ1-5, with 8 bases matching TRBD1. Per germline, CDR1 SGHTA and CDR2 FQGNSA. J was trimmed by 3 bases and V by 4 bases; bases with no gene match: 2. This CDR3 spans 14 amino acids. The CDR3, as DNA: TGTGCCAGCAGCTGGACAGGGTACAATCAGCCCCAGCATTTT. It encodes CASSWTGYNQPQHF.

In this sample, this clone turned up once. The chain has TRBV30 and TRBJ2-1; 10 bases map to TRBD2. Germline values: CDR1 GTSNPN, CDR2 SVGIG (reference sequence). This CDR3 spans 14 amino acids. V shed 3 bases and J 5 bases; nucleotides not matched to a gene: 4. CDR3 region: CAWRGSGGNNEQFF. CDR3 DNA sequence: TGTGCCTGGAGAGGTAGCGGGGGGAACAATGAGCAGTTCTTC.